This entry concerns a single T cell receptor beta chain. The CDR3 covers 12 residues. The germline CDR1 and CDR2 sequences are MNHEY and SMNVEV (reference sequence). The record originates from a study of human CD8 memory T cell subsets. UMI-labeled 5' RACE generated the TCR beta libraries. TCRdb re-called the 5' RACE reads, yielding one record per CDR3 amino acid sequence without DNA. The table lists 7,000 to 9,500 distinct CDR3 sequences. V gene TRBV27 combines with J gene TRBJ2-7; TCRdb returns TRBD2, unconfirmable since there is no DNA. Source material: CD8+ T cells from PBMCs. The receptor's source is a human donor in good health. CDR3 in amino acids: CASGPSSYEQYF.